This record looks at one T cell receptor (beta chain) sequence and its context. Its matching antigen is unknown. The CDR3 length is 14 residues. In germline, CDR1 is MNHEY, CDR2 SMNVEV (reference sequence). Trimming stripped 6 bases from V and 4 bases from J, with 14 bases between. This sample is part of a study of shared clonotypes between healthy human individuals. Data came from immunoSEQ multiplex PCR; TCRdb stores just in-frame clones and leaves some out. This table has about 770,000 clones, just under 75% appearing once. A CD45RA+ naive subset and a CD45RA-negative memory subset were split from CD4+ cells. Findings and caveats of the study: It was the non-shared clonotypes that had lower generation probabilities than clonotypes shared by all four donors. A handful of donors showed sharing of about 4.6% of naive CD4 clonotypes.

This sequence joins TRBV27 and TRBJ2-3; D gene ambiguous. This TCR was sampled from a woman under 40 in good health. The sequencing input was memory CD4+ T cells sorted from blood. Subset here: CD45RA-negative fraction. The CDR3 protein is CASRLQDGPDTQYF. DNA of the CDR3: TGTGCCAGCAGACTACAAGACGGACCAGATACGCAGTATTTT.